The present TCR beta chain was sequenced within a study of Graves' ophthalmopathy and Graves' hyperthyroidism. Study-level findings and limits: The majority of expanded thyroid clonotypes above 0.001 frequency also occurred in blood.

TCR beta CDR3 amplification used RNA transcripts. An initial RT-PCR round employing HTBI primers preceded a second-round multiplex PCR. TCRdb re-called the multiplex PCR reads with MiXCR, one entry per CDR3 protein. Seen here are about 550,000 distinct CDR3 sequences, 35% to 40% observed once, and the top ten hold roughly 4%. This clonotype was detected many times. The antigen is not known. Among the exclusions were patients with other autoimmune diseases, uncontrolled infections, pregnancy or lactation. Material for sequencing was peripheral blood or thyroid tissue (not recorded which). The sequence came from an adult man with Graves' hyperthyroidism.

This chain's CDR3 is CASSFGGAPEAFF. The CDR3 region has the DNA TGTGCCAGCAGCTTTGGGGGGGCCCCTGAAGCTTTCTTT. This chain connects TRBV7-9 to TRBJ1-1; D possibly corresponds to TRBD1 (6 bases). Trimming pared 3 bases from V and 6 bases from J, leaving 11 bases between. Germline lookup yields CDR1 SEHNR and CDR2 FQNEAQ (reference sequence). CDR3 length: 13 amino acids.